A selection of T cell receptor beta chains follows, all from one sample in a study of shared clonotypes between healthy human individuals. Method: immunoSEQ multiplex PCR; TCRdb's copy keeps in-frame clones and lacks some. The sample lists 450,000 to 500,000 clones; about 80% were seen once. Sample: PBMCs. These receptors were obtained from a woman aged 40 to 55 in good health. Some clones in this sample may be carry-over from other donors' samples. The CDR3 runs from the conserved cysteine through the conserved F or W. The order of the fields is J gene, D gene, V gene, clone size, CDR3 DNA, CDR3 protein. A D gene is named only where the DNA matches it firmly. Clone size is not always given. Where it is, it says once, few, many or a class for expanded clones.

J gene: TRBJ1-5; D gene: NA; V gene: TRBV27; clone size: few; CDR3 DNA: TGTGCCAGCAGTCCAGGAGGAGGGCCCCAGCATTTT; CDR3 protein: CASSPGGGPQHF
J gene: TRBJ2-5; D gene: NA; V gene: TRBV5-4; clone size: NA; CDR3 DNA: TGTGCCAGCAGCTTGGGATCCCGAGAGACCCAGTACTTC; CDR3 protein: CASSLGSRETQYF
J gene: TRBJ2-3; D gene: TRBD1; V gene: TRBV11-2; clone size: NA; CDR3 DNA: TGTGCCAGCAGCTTAGGTAACAGGGGGTCCACAGATACGCAGTATTTT; CDR3 protein: CASSLGNRGSTDTQYF
J gene: TRBJ1-1; D gene: NA; V gene: TRBV28; clone size: NA; CDR3 DNA: TGTGCCAGCAGTTTAGTTTCCAGATTGCTAGCTGAAGCTTTCTTT; CDR3 protein: CASSLVSRLLAEAFF
J gene: TRBJ2-7; D gene: TRBD1; V gene: TRBV29-1; clone size: few; CDR3 DNA: TGCAGCGTCGACGGGACAGGGGGCGACGAGCAGTACTTC; CDR3 protein: CSVDGTGGDEQYF
J gene: TRBJ2-2; D gene: TRBD1; V gene: TRBV2; clone size: NA; CDR3 DNA: TGTGCCAGCAGAGGACAGGGGGCTTTGGCCGGGGAGCTGTTTTTT; CDR3 protein: CASRGQGALAGELFF
J gene: TRBJ2-7; D gene: NA; V gene: TRBV6-5; clone size: many; CDR3 DNA: TGTGCCAGCAGTTCGGGACCTAACCATAAGCAGTACTTC; CDR3 protein: CASSSGPNHKQYF
J gene: TRBJ1-3; D gene: NA; V gene: TRBV30; clone size: NA; CDR3 DNA: TGTGCCTGGGCGCCACGGGGGTTATCCGGAAACACCATATATTTT; CDR3 protein: CAWAPRGLSGNTIYF
J gene: TRBJ2-3; D gene: NA; V gene: TRBV10-2; clone size: NA; CDR3 DNA: TGCGCCAGCAGTGAGTCTCTGGGGGGAAGCACAGATACGCAGTATTTT; CDR3 protein: CASSESLGGSTDTQYF
J gene: TRBJ2-1; D gene: NA; V gene: TRBV7-9; clone size: NA; CDR3 DNA: TGTGCCAGCAGCCCGGTGGGAGCGCGCGATGAGCAGTTCTTC; CDR3 protein: CASSPVGARDEQFF
J gene: TRBJ2-3; D gene: TRBD2; V gene: TRBV2; clone size: NA; CDR3 DNA: TGTGCCAGCGGGAGCGGGAGGGCCTTGGTGACAGATACGCAGTATTTT; CDR3 protein: CASGSGRALVTDTQYF
J gene: TRBJ2-2; D gene: TRBD2; V gene: TRBV19; clone size: NA; CDR3 DNA: TGTGCCACCCGGTCCCTAGCGGGAGGGCCCGGGGAGCTGTTTTTT; CDR3 protein: CATRSLAGGPGELFF
J gene: TRBJ1-1; D gene: TRBD1; V gene: TRBV10-3; clone size: NA; CDR3 DNA: TGTGCCATCAGTGAGTTTGGCAGGGGGTGGGGGAACACTGAAGCTTTCTTT; CDR3 protein: CAISEFGRGWGNTEAFF
J gene: TRBJ2-3; D gene: TRBD1; V gene: TRBV11-2; clone size: NA; CDR3 DNA: TGTGCCAGCAGCGAAAGCTCAGGGGGTTGGACAGATACGCAGTATTTT; CDR3 protein: CASSESSGGWTDTQYF
J gene: TRBJ2-5; D gene: NA; V gene: TRBV9; clone size: NA; CDR3 DNA: TGTGCCAGCAGCCCCCGTCCTGGATTTCAAGAGACCCAGTACTTC; CDR3 protein: CASSPRPGFQETQYF
J gene: TRBJ2-7; D gene: NA; V gene: TRBV28; clone size: NA; CDR3 DNA: TGTGCCAGCTCTGCAGGTCGGAACGAGCAGTACTTC; CDR3 protein: CASSAGRNEQYF
J gene: TRBJ2-1; D gene: TRBD2; V gene: TRBV11-1; clone size: NA; CDR3 DNA: TGTGCCAGCAGCCCGGGGACTAGGGGAATATACAATGAGCAGTTCTTC; CDR3 protein: CASSPGTRGIYNEQFF
J gene: TRBJ2-7; D gene: TRBD1; V gene: TRBV15; clone size: NA; CDR3 DNA: TGTGCCACCAGCAGAGTAGACAGGGGTCCTTTCCACGAGCAGTACTTC; CDR3 protein: CATSRVDRGPFHEQYF
J gene: TRBJ2-1; D gene: NA; V gene: TRBV28; clone size: NA; CDR3 DNA: TGTGCCAGCAGAACAGGGAATTACAATGAGCAGTTCTTC; CDR3 protein: CASRTGNYNEQFF
J gene: TRBJ1-2; D gene: NA; V gene: TRBV19; clone size: NA; CDR3 DNA: TGTGCCAGTAGTATTCGTGGATCTAACTATGGCTACACCTTC; CDR3 protein: CASSIRGSNYGYTF
J gene: TRBJ2-7; D gene: TRBD2; V gene: TRBV18; clone size: NA; CDR3 DNA: TGTGCCAGCTCGGAGGGACTAGCGGGGGGCTACGAGCAGTACTTC; CDR3 protein: CASSEGLAGGYEQYF
J gene: TRBJ2-1; D gene: NA; V gene: TRBV11-2; clone size: NA; CDR3 DNA: TGTGCCAGCAGCTTAACCCCAGCAAATGAGCAGTTCTTC; CDR3 protein: CASSLTPANEQFF
J gene: TRBJ2-5; D gene: TRBD1; V gene: TRBV19; clone size: NA; CDR3 DNA: TGTGCCAGTAGTCTGGACAGGGAGCGAGAGACCCAGTACTTC; CDR3 protein: CASSLDRERETQYF
J gene: TRBJ1-1; D gene: TRBD1; V gene: TRBV27; clone size: NA; CDR3 DNA: TGTGCCAGCAGTTTACTCACAGGGGTCACTGAAGCTTTCTTT; CDR3 protein: CASSLLTGVTEAFF
J gene: TRBJ2-7; D gene: TRBD2; V gene: TRBV7-6; clone size: NA; CDR3 DNA: TGTGCCAGCAGCGTAAGGGCGGGAGGAATCGAGCAGTACTTC; CDR3 protein: CASSVRAGGIEQYF
J gene: TRBJ2-3; D gene: TRBD2; V gene: TRBV5-4; clone size: NA; CDR3 DNA: TGTGCCAGCAGCTCAGGACTAGCGGGGGCGAGCACAGATACGCAGTATTTT; CDR3 protein: CASSSGLAGASTDTQYF
J gene: TRBJ1-6; D gene: TRBD1; V gene: TRBV15; clone size: once; CDR3 DNA: TGTGCCACCAGCGGGGACAGGGGGCGCCTCGGTTCACCCCTCCACTTT; CDR3 protein: CATSGDRGRLGSPLHF
J gene: TRBJ1-2; D gene: TRBD1; V gene: TRBV13; clone size: NA; CDR3 DNA: TGTGCCAGCAGCAAGGACAGGGGGCAGGACTATGGCTACACCTTC; CDR3 protein: CASSKDRGQDYGYTF
J gene: TRBJ2-3; D gene: NA; V gene: TRBV5-6; clone size: NA; CDR3 DNA: TGTGCCAGCAGCACCGCGACGGGGATTCGGACCACAGATACGCAGTATTTT; CDR3 protein: CASSTATGIRTTDTQYF
J gene: TRBJ2-1; D gene: TRBD2; V gene: TRBV28; clone size: NA; CDR3 DNA: TGTGCCAGCAGCGTAAGCGGGAGAGGGTCCTACAATGAGCAGTTCTTC; CDR3 protein: CASSVSGRGSYNEQFF
J gene: TRBJ2-5; D gene: NA; V gene: TRBV5-1; clone size: NA; CDR3 DNA: TGCGCCAGCAGCTTGGAGGATTCTGGGACCCAGTACTTC; CDR3 protein: CASSLEDSGTQYF
J gene: TRBJ2-7; D gene: TRBD2; V gene: TRBV7-9; clone size: NA; CDR3 DNA: TGTGCCAGCAGCAACGCCGGACTAGCGGGAGGATCCTACGAGCAGTACTTC; CDR3 protein: CASSNAGLAGGSYEQYF
J gene: TRBJ1-2; D gene: NA; V gene: TRBV7-6; clone size: NA; CDR3 DNA: TGTGCCAGCAGCTTCTCTCCTCAGGGGAATACGGAGTCTTATGGCTACACCTTC; CDR3 protein: CASSFSPQGNTESYGYTF
J gene: TRBJ2-7; D gene: TRBD2; V gene: TRBV15; clone size: few; CDR3 DNA: TGTGCCACCAGCAGAGATGCCCCGGGCGGTAGCGGGAAATACGAGCAGTACTTC; CDR3 protein: CATSRDAPGGSGKYEQYF
J gene: TRBJ1-5; D gene: NA; V gene: TRBV7-9; clone size: few; CDR3 DNA: TGTGCCAGCAGCTTAGATGGGAGCCTTCAGCCCCAGCATTTT; CDR3 protein: CASSLDGSLQPQHF
J gene: TRBJ2-3; D gene: NA; V gene: TRBV10-1; clone size: NA; CDR3 DNA: TGCGCCAGCCCTCGGGGATGCCCGAGCACAGATACGCAGTATTTT; CDR3 protein: CASPRGCPSTDTQYF
J gene: TRBJ1-1; D gene: TRBD1; V gene: TRBV7-3; clone size: NA; CDR3 DNA: TGTGCCAGCAGCTTACTCGGACAGGGGGTATCTGAAGCTTTCTTT; CDR3 protein: CASSLLGQGVSEAFF
J gene: TRBJ2-5; D gene: NA; V gene: TRBV5-6; clone size: NA; CDR3 DNA: TGTGCCAGCAGCTTGGGTAAGGATACCCAGTACTTC; CDR3 protein: CASSLGKDTQYF
J gene: TRBJ1-2; D gene: NA; V gene: TRBV5-1; clone size: NA; CDR3 DNA: TGCGCCAGCAGCCCGTCTGGGGGGTTCGGCTACACCTTC; CDR3 protein: CASSPSGGFGYTF
J gene: TRBJ2-3; D gene: TRBD1; V gene: TRBV6-5; clone size: many; CDR3 DNA: TGTGCCAGCAGTTCCGGGACAGGGCACACAGATACGCAGTATTTT; CDR3 protein: CASSSGTGHTDTQYF
J gene: TRBJ1-2; D gene: NA; V gene: TRBV4-1; clone size: NA; CDR3 DNA: TGCGCCAGCAGCCAACCCAGCACAAAACCCGGGACCCACTATGGCTACACCTTC; CDR3 protein: CASSQPSTKPGTHYGYTF
J gene: TRBJ1-3; D gene: TRBD1; V gene: TRBV2; clone size: NA; CDR3 DNA: TGTGCCAGCACCAACAGGGGGACAGCTGGAAACACCATATATTTT; CDR3 protein: CASTNRGTAGNTIYF
J gene: TRBJ2-7; D gene: TRBD2; V gene: TRBV7-9; clone size: NA; CDR3 DNA: TGTGCCAGCACGAGGGGACTAGCGGGAGACGTCTACGAGCAGTACTTC; CDR3 protein: CASTRGLAGDVYEQYF
J gene: TRBJ2-7; D gene: TRBD1; V gene: TRBV19; clone size: NA; CDR3 DNA: TGTGCCAGTAGTACGCGGACAGGGATCGGCTACGAGCAGTACTTC; CDR3 protein: CASSTRTGIGYEQYF
J gene: TRBJ2-3; D gene: NA; V gene: TRBV7-2; clone size: NA; CDR3 DNA: TGTGCCAGCAGCAGCGGTCGCGATACGCAGTATTTT; CDR3 protein: CASSSGRDTQYF
J gene: TRBJ2-7; D gene: NA; V gene: TRBV9; clone size: NA; CDR3 DNA: TGTGCCAGCAGCGTAGATCCGGGGTACGAGCAGTACTTC; CDR3 protein: CASSVDPGYEQYF
J gene: TRBJ2-3; D gene: NA; V gene: TRBV19; clone size: NA; CDR3 DNA: TGTGCCAGTACCACGGGGCCCAGCACAGATACGCAGTATTTT; CDR3 protein: CASTTGPSTDTQYF
J gene: TRBJ2-2; D gene: TRBD2; V gene: TRBV7-9; clone size: few; CDR3 DNA: TGTGCCAGCAGCTACGCCCCAGCGGGGTCCAACACCGGGGAGCTGTTTTTT; CDR3 protein: CASSYAPAGSNTGELFF
J gene: TRBJ2-5; D gene: TRBD1; V gene: TRBV30; clone size: NA; CDR3 DNA: TGTGCCTGGAGGGACAGGGGGCTGGAGACCCAGTACTTC; CDR3 protein: CAWRDRGLETQYF
J gene: TRBJ1-4; D gene: TRBD1; V gene: TRBV7-9; clone size: NA; CDR3 DNA: TGTGCCAGCAGCTCGGGAGGACAGGTGAATGAAAAACTGTTTTTT; CDR3 protein: CASSSGGQVNEKLFF
J gene: TRBJ1-5; D gene: NA; V gene: TRBV2; clone size: NA; CDR3 DNA: TGTGCCGGCACCTACAGCAATCAGCCCCAGCATTTT; CDR3 protein: CAGTYSNQPQHF
J gene: TRBJ1-1; D gene: TRBD1; V gene: TRBV5-1; clone size: few; CDR3 DNA: TGCGCCAGCAGCTCCGACAGGGCGAACACTGAAGCTTTCTTT; CDR3 protein: CASSSDRANTEAFF